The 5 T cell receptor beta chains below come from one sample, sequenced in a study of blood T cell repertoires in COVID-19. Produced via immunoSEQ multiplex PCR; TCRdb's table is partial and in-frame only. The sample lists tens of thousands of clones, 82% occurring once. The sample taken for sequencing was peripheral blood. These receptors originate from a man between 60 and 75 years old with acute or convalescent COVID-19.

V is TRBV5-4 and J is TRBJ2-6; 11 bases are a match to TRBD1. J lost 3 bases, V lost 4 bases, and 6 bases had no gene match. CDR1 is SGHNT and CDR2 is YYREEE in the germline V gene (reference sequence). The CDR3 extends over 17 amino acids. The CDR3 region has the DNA TGTGCCAGCAGCCAAGGACAGGGGGCTAGTGGGGCCAACGTCCTGACTTTC. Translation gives CASSQGQGASGANVLTF.

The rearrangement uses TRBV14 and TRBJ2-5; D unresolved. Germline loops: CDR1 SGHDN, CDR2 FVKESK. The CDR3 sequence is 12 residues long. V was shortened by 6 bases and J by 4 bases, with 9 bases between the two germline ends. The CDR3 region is CASRQAGETQYF. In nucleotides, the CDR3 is TGTGCCAGCAGGCAGGCAGGAGAGACCCAGTACTTC.

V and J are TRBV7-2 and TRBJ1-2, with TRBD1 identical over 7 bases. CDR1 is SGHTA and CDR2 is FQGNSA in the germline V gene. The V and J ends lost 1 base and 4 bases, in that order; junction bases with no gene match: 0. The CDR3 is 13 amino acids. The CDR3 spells CASSLGTGYGYTF. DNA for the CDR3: TGTGCCAGCAGCTTAGGGACAGGCTATGGCTACACCTTC.

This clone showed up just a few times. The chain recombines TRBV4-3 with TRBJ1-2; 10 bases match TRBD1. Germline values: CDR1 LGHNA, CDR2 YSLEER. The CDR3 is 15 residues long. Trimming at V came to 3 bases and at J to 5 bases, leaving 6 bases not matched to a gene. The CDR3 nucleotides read TGCGCCAGCAGCCATAGGACAGGGGGGAGGTATGGCTACACCTTC. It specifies CASSHRTGGRYGYTF.

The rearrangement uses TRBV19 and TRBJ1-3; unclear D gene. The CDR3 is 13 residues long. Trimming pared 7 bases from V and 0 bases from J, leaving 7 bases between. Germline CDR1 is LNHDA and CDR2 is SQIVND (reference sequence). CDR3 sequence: CASTTSSGNTIYF. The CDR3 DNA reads TGTGCCAGTACCACAAGCTCTGGAAACACCATATATTTT.